The T cell receptor beta chain described here comes from a study of regulatory T cells in long-lasting Graves disease. Time point in this sample: newly diagnosed GD, antithyroid drugs for less than 3 months. Extracted PBMC RNA gave rise to the TCR library. CDR3-region Arm-PCR and iRepertoire HTBI primers produced the TCR beta libraries. TCRdb re-derived calls from the multiplex PCR reads in MiXCR, one entry per CDR3 protein. The table shows about 470,000 distinct CDR3 sequences, with roughly 16% occurring only once. CDR3 length: 18 amino acids. V trimming: 0 bases; J trimming: 5 bases; junction bases outside the gene matches: 7. CDR1 is MGHRA, CDR2 YSYEKL, per germline. This sample also belongs to another study, concerning T cells in Graves' hyperthyroidism and ophthalmopathy.

This clonotype was obtained from a man aged 40-50 years with Graves disease. Sequences were derived from peripheral blood mononuclear cells (PBMCs), sampled at new diagnosis, from a patient treated with antithyroid drugs. This chain uses TRBV4-1 with TRBJ2-1, with 13 bases matching TRBD2. CDR3 protein: CASSQDPPGLAGNNEQFF. The CDR3 nucleotides are TGCGCCAGCAGCCAAGATCCTCCGGGACTAGCGGGAAACAATGAGCAGTTCTTC.